This T cell receptor (beta chain) emerged from a study of cytomegalovirus exposure and HLA in healthy donors. This table comes from immunoSEQ multiplex PCR, and its TCRdb copy is limited to in-frame clones, with some not included. The sample carries tens of thousands of clones, over 85% recorded once. This clone showed up just once. The CDR3 totals 14 residues. V was pared by 2 bases and J by 5 bases, with 3 bases of the junction left unmatched. Germline assignment: CDR1 MNHNY and CDR2 SVGAGI (reference sequence). Material: PBMCs. V is TRBV6-6 and J is TRBJ1-1; 9 bases are shared with TRBD1. The sequence was obtained from a man between 18 and 35 years old in good health and CMV-seropositive. The CDR3 DNA reads TGTGCCAGCAGTTACCGGGACAGGGCAACTGAAGCTTTCTTT. Translated, it gives CASSYRDRATEAFF.